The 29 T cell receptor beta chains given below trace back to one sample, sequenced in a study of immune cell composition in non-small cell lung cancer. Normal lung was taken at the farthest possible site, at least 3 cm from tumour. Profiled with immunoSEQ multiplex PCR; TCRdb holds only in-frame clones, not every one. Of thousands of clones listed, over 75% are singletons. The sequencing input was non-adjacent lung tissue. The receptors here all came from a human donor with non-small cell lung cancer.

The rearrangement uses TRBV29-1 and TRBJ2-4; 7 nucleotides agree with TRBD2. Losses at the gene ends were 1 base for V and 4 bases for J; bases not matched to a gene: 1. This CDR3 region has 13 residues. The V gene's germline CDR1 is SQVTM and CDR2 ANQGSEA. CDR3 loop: CSVEGGGKNIQYF. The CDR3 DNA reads TGCAGCGTTGAAGGGGGGGGGAAAAACATTCAGTACTTC. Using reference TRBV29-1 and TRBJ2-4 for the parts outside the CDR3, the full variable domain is SAVISQKPSRDICQRGTSLTIQCQVDSQVTMMFWYRQQPGQSLTLIATANQGSEATYESGFVIDKFPISRPNLTFSTLTVSNMSPEDSSIYLCSVEGGGKNIQYFGAGTRLSVL.

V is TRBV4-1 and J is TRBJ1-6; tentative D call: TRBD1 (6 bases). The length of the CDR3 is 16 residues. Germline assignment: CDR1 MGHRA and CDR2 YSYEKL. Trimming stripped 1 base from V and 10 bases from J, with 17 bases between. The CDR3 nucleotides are TGCGCCAGCAGCCAAGTCAGGGACACAGGGCGATCACCCCTCCACTTT. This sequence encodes CASSQVRDTGRSPLHF.

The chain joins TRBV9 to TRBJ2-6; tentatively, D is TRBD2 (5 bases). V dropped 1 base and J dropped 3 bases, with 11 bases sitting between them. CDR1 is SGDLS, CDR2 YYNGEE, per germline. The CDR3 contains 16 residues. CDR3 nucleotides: TGTGCCAGCAGCGTAACCTCGGGGAGTGGGGCCAACGTCCTGACTTTC. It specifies CASSVTSGSGANVLTF.

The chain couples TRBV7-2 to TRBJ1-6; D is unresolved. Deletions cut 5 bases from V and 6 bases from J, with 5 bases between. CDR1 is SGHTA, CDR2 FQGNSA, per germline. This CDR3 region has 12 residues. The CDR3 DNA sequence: TGTGCCAGCAGCCACAGTAATTCACCCCTCCACTTT. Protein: CASSHSNSPLHF.

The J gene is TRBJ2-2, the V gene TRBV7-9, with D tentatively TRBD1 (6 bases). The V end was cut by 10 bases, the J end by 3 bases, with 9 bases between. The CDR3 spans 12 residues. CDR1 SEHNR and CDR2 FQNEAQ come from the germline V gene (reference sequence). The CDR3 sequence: CATQGHTGELFF. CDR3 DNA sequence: TGTGCCACCCAGGGGCACACCGGGGAGCTGTTTTTT.

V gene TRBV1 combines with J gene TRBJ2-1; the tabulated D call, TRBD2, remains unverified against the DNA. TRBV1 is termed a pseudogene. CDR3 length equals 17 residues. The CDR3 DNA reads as TGCACCAGCAGCCAGGAACGGGGGCGGGGGGTAAGGGGTGAGCAGTTCTTC. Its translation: CTSSQERGRGVRGEQFF.

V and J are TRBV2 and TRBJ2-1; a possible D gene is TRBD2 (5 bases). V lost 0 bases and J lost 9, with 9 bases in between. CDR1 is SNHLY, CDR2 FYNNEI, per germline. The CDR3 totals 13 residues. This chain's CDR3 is CASSEALEGEQFF. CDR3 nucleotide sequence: TGTGCCAGCAGTGAAGCACTAGAGGGTGAGCAGTTCTTC.

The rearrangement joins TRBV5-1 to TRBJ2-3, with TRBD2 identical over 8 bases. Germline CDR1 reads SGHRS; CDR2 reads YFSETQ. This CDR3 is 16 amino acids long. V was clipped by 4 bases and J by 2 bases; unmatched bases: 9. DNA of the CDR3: TGCGCCAGCAGCCCCGGGGGGGTTGGGCCCACAGATACGCAGTATTTT. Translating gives CASSPGGVGPTDTQYF.

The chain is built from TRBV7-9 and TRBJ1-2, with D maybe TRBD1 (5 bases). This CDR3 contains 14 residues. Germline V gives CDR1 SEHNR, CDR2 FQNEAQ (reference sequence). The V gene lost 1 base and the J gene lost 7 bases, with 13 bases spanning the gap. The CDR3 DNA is TGTGCCAGCAGCTTAGGCGCAGGGAAAGGTGGCTACACCTTC. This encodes CASSLGAGKGGYTF.

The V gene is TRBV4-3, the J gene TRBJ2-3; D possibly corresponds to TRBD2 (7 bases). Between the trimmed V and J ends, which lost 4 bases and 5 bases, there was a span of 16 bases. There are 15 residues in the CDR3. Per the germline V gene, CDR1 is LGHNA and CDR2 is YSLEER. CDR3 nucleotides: TGCGCCAGCAGCCGAGGGGGGGTCCGGGAAGATACGCAGTATTTT. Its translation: CASSRGGVREDTQYF.

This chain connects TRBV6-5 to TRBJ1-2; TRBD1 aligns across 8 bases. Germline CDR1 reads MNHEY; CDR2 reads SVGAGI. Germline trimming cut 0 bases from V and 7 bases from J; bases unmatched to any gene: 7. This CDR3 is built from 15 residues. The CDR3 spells CASSYSGQARGGYTF. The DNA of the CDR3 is TGTGCCAGCAGTTACTCGGGACAGGCCAGGGGTGGCTACACCTTC.

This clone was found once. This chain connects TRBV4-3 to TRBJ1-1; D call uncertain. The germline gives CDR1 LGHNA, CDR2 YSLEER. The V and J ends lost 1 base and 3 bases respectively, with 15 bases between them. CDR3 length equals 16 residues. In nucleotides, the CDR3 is TGCGCCAGCAGCCAAGGTATTTCGCGGGTTTACACTGAAGCTTTCTTT. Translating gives CASSQGISRVYTEAFF.

The CDR3 reads CASSLTLTSGRADTQYF. For the CDR3, the DNA is TGCGCCAGCAGCCTAACGCTGACTAGCGGGAGGGCAGATACGCAGTATTTT. The chain couples TRBV4-1 to TRBJ2-3; TRBD2 agrees at 14 bases. This CDR3 comprises 17 residues. Germline V CDR1 and CDR2: MGHRA, YSYEKL. The J segment lost 4 bases and the V segment lost 4 bases, leaving 7 bases of the junction unmatched.

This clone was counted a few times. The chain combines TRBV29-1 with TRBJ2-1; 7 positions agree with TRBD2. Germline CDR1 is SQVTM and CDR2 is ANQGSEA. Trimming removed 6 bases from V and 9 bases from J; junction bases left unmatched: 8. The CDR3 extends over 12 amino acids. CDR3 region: CSVLTRGSEQFF. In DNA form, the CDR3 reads TGCAGCGTCCTCACTCGCGGGAGTGAGCAGTTCTTC.

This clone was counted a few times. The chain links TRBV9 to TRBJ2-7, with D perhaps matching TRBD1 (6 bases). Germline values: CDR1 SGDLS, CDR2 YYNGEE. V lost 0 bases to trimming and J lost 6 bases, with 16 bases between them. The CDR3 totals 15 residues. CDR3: CASSVGDRPPSEQYF. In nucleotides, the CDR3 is TGTGCCAGCAGCGTAGGTGACAGGCCCCCCAGCGAGCAGTACTTC.

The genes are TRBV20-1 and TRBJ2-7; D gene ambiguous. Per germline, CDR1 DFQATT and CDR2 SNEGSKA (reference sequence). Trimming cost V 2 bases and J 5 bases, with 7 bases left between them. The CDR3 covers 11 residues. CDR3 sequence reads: CSARLDNEQYF. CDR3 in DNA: TGCAGTGCTAGACTAGATAACGAGCAGTACTTC.

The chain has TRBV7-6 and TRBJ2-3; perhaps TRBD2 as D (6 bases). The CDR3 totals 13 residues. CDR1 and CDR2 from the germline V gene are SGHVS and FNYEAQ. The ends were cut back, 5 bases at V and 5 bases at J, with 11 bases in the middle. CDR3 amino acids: CASSKGGRDTQYF. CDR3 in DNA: TGTGCCAGCAGCAAAGGAGGGAGAGATACGCAGTATTTT.

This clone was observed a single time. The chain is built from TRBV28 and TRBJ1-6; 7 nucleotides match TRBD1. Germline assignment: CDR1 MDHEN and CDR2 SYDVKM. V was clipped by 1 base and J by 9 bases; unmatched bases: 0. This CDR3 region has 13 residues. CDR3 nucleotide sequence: TGTGCCAGCAGTTTATCAGGGGGTTCACCCCTCCACTTT. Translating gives CASSLSGGSPLHF. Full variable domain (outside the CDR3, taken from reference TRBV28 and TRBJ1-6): DVKVTQSSRYLVKRTGEKVFLECVQDMDHENMFWYRQDPGLGLRLIYFSYDVKMKEKGDIPEGYSVSREKKERFSLILESASTNQTSMYLCASSLSGGSPLHFGNGTRLTVT.

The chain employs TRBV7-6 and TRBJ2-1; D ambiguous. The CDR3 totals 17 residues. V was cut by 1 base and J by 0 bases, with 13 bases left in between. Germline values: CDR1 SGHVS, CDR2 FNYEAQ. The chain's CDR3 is CASSLVQALSSYNEQFF. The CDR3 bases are TGTGCCAGCAGCTTAGTTCAGGCCTTGAGCTCCTACAATGAGCAGTTCTTC.

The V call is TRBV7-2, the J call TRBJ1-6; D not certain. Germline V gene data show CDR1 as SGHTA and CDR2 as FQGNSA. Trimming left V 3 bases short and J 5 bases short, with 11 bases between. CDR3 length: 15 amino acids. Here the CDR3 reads CASSLGVTDNSPLHF. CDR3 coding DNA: TGTGCCAGCAGCTTGGGCGTAACAGATAATTCACCCCTCCACTTT. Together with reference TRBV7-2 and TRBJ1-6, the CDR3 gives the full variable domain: GAGVSQSPSNKVTEKGKDVELRCDPISGHTALYWYRQSLGQGLEFLIYFQGNSAPDKSGLPSDRFSAERTGGSVSTLTIQRTQQEDSAVYLCASSLGVTDNSPLHFGNGTRLTVT.

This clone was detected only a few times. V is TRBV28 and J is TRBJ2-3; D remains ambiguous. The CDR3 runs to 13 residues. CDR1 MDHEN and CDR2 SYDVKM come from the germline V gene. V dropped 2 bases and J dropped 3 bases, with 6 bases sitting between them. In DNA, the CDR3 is TGTGCCAGCAGTTTAGGGCAGACAGATACGCAGTATTTT. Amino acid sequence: CASSLGQTDTQYF.

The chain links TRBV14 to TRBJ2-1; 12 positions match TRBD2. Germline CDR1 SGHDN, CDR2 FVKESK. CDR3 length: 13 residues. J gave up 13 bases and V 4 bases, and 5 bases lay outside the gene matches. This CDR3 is CASSRTSGTIQFF. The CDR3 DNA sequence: TGTGCCAGCAGCCGGACTAGCGGGACTATCCAGTTCTTC.

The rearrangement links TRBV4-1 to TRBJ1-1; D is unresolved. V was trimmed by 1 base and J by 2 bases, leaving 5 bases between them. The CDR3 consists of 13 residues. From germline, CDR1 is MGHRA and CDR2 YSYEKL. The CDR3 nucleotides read TGCGCCAGCAGCCAAGTTCCTAACACTGAAGCTTTCTTT. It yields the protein CASSQVPNTEAFF.

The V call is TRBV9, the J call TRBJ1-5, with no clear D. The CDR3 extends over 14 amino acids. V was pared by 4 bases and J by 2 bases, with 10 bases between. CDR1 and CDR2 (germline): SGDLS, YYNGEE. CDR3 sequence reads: CASSSHTGNQPQHF. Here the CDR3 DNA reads TGTGCCAGCAGCTCCCATACGGGCAATCAGCCCCAGCATTTT. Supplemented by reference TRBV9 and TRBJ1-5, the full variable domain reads DSGVTQTPKHLITATGQRVTLRCSPRSGDLSVYWYQQSLDQGLQFLIQYYNGEERAKGNILERFSAQQFPDLHSELNLSSLELGDSALYFCASSSHTGNQPQHFGDGTRLSIL.

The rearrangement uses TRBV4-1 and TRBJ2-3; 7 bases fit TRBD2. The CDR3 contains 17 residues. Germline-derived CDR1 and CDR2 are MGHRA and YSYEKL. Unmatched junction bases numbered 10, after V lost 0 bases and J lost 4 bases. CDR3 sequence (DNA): TGCGCCAGCAGCCAAGATTGGGGGGGGTTCCTGCCAGATACGCAGTATTTT. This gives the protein CASSQDWGGFLPDTQYF.

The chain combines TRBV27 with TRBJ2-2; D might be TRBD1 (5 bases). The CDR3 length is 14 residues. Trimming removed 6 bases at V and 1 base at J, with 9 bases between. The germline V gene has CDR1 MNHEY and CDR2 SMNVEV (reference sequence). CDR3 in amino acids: CASRKGVNTGELFF. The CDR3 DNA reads TGTGCCAGCAGGAAAGGGGTGAACACCGGGGAGCTGTTTTTT.

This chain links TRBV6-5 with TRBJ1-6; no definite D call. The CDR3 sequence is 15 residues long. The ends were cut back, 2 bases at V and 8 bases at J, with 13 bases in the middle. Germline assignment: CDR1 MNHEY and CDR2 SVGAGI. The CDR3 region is CASSYGGRVDSPLHF. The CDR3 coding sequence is TGTGCCAGCAGTTACGGAGGTCGGGTGGATTCACCCCTCCACTTT.

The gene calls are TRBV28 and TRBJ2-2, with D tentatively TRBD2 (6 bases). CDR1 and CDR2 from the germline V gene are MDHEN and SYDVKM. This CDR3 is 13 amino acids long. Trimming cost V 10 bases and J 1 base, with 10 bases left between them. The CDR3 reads CATRRGNTGELFF. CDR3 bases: TGTGCCACTCGGCGGGGGAACACCGGGGAGCTGTTTTTT.

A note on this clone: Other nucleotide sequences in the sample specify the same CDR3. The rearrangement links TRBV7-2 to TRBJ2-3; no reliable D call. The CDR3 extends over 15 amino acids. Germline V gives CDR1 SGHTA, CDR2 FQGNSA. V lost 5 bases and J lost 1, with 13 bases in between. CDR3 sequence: CASSPDSLGTDTQYF. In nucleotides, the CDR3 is TGTGCCAGCAGCCCAGACTCGTTAGGCACAGATACGCAGTATTTT.